This T cell receptor beta chain comes out of a study of T cells after yellow fever vaccination. TCRdb redid the calling of the 5' RACE reads with MiXCR, one entry per CDR3 protein. The sample contains a few hundred thousand distinct CDR3 sequences, 8.7% of which appear only once. The table lists this clonotype with many counts. The clonotype originates from a man between 18 and 29 years old who received the YFV17D yellow fever vaccine. The sample consisted of CD4+ T cells sorted from PBMCs, taken 5 days after the yellow fever booster vaccination.

CDR3 amino acids: CATSRDLVATGELFF. The CDR3 region has the DNA TGTGCCACCAGCAGAGATCTGGTTGCCACCGGGGAGCTGTTTTTT. The chain has TRBV15 and TRBJ2-2; D gene ambiguous. Germline CDR1 LNHNV, CDR2 YYDKDF (reference sequence). Trimming took off 0 bases at V and 4 bases at J, with 9 bases between the two ends. The length of the CDR3 is 15 residues.